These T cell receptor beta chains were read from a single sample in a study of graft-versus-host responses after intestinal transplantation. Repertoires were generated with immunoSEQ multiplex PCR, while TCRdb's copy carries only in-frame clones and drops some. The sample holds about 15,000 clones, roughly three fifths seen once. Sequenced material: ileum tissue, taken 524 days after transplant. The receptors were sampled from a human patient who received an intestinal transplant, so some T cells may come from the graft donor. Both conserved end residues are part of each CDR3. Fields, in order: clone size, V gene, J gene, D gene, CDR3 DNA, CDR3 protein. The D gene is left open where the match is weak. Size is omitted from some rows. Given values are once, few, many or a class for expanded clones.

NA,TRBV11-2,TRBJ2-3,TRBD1,TGTGCCAGCAGCCTGGGACAGGGCGGCACAGATACGCAGTATTTT,CASSLGQGGTDTQYF
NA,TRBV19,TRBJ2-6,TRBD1,TGTGCCAGTAGTATGCGGACAGGGAGCTCTGGGGCCAACGTCCTGACTTTC,CASSMRTGSSGANVLTF
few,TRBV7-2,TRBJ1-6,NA,TGTGCCAGCAGCTCCGACAGGAGCTCCTATAATTCACCCCTCCACTTT,CASSSDRSSYNSPLHF
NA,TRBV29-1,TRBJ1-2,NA,TGCAGCGTTGAGCAGGACTATGGCTACACCTTC,CSVEQDYGYTF
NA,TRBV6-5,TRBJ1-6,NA,TGTGCCAGCAGCAGAGACAGGCCGGATAATTCACCCCTCCACTTT,CASSRDRPDNSPLHF
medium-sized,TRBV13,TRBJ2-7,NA,TGTGCCAGCAGCTTAGACTCAGGGGGGACGTACGAGCAGTACTTC,CASSLDSGGTYEQYF
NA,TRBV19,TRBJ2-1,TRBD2,TGTGCCAGTAGTAGGACTAGCGGTTTCTCCTACAATGAGCAGTTCTTC,CASSRTSGFSYNEQFF
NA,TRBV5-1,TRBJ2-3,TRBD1,TGCGCCAGCAGCCCGACAGGGGGCCGGGGCGCAGATACGCAGTATTTT,CASSPTGGRGADTQYF
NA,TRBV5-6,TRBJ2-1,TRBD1,TGTGCCAGCGGGACAGCCTCCTACAATGAGCAGTTCTTC,CASGTASYNEQFF
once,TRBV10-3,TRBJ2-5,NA,TGTGCCACCGGCCCGGGCAGGGGTCCAGAGACCCAGTACTTC,CATGPGRGPETQYF
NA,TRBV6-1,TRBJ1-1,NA,TGTGCCAGCAGTCAGGGAAGGAACACTGAAGCTTTCTTT,CASSQGRNTEAFF
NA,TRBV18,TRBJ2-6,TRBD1,TGTGCCAGCTCACCGGTTATGGGACAGGGGGACTCTGGGGCCAACGTCCTGACTTTC,CASSPVMGQGDSGANVLTF
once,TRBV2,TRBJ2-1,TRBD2,TGTGCCAGCAAACCGGGACTAGCGGCGGGCTCCTACAATGAGCAGTTCTTC,CASKPGLAAGSYNEQFF
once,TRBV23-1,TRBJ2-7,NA,TGCGCCAGCCTTCGAGGGCAGGACTCCTACGAGCAGTACTTC,CASLRGQDSYEQYF
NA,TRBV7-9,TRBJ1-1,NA,TGTGCCAGCAGCTTAGAACAGAACACTGAAGCTTTCTTT,CASSLEQNTEAFF
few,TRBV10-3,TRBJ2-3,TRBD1,TGTGCCATCAGTGAGTCGGGACAGAGGGGAGATACGCAGTATTTT,CAISESGQRGDTQYF
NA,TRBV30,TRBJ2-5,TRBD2,TGTGCCTGGAGTGAAGGGACTAGCGGCCAAGAGACCCAGTACTTC,CAWSEGTSGQETQYF
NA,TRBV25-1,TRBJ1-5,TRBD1,TGTGCCAGCAGTGGCACGACAGGGGGGCGTGAGCCCCAGCATTTT,CASSGTTGGREPQHF
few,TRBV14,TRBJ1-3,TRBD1,TGTGCCAGCAGCCGACAGGGTTTCTCTGGAAACACCATATATTTT,CASSRQGFSGNTIYF
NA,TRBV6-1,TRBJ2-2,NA,TGTGCCAGCGCGCTTAGGACAGATAGCACCGGGGAGCTGTTTTTT,CASALRTDSTGELFF
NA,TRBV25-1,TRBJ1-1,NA,TGTGCCAGCAGTCCCCATGGGGGGGACACTGAAGCTTTCTTT,CASSPHGGDTEAFF
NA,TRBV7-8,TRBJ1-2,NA,TGTGCCAGCAGCTTATCAGGAGGGAATGGCTACACCTTC,CASSLSGGNGYTF
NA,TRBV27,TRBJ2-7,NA,TGTGCCAGCAGTTTCCTAGGGGGGGGGAACGAGCAGTACTTC,CASSFLGGGNEQYF
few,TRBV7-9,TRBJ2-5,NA,TGTGCCAGCAGCTTAGAAGTAGCAGGGCAAGAGACCCAGTACTTC,CASSLEVAGQETQYF
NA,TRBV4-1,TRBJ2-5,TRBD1,TGCGCCAGCAGCCAAGGGGGGGGACAGGGCCAAGAGACCCAGTACTTC,CASSQGGGQGQETQYF
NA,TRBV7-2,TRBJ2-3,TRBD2,TGTGCCAGCAGCTTGACCTTAGCGGGGGGGGCAGATACGCAGTATTTT,CASSLTLAGGADTQYF
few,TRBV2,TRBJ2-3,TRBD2,TGTGCCAGCAGTGCTTCAGCGGGGGCCACAGATACGCAGTATTTT,CASSASAGATDTQYF
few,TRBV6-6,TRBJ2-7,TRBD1,TGTGCCAGTAAACCGGGACAGCAATCCTACGAGCAGTACTTC,CASKPGQQSYEQYF
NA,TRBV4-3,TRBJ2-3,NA,TGCGCCAGCAGCCGTGCGGCAGGGACAGATACGCAGTATTTT,CASSRAAGTDTQYF
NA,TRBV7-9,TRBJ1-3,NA,TGTGCCAGCAGCTTAGGCTATGGGAGAGGACCTGGAAACACCATATATTTT,CASSLGYGRGPGNTIYF
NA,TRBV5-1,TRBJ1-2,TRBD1,TGCGCCAGCAGCTTGGACAGGGGTCTTTATGGCTACACCTTC,CASSLDRGLYGYTF
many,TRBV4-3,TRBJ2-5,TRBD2,TGCGCCAGCAGCCAAGAGCGGGGGGGCCAAGAGACCCAGTACTTC,CASSQERGGQETQYF
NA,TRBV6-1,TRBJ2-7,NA,TGTGCCAGCAGTGAAGCTCCAGGGCTCTACGAGCAGTACTTC,CASSEAPGLYEQYF
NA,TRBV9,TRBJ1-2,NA,TGTGCCAGCAGCGTGGGACATAACTATGGCTACACCTTC,CASSVGHNYGYTF
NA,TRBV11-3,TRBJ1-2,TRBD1,TGTGCCAGCAGCCCCGGGACAGGGAAAAACTATGGCTACACCTTC,CASSPGTGKNYGYTF
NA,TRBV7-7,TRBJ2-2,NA,TGTGCCAGCAGCTTATCTATCACCGGGGAGCTGTTTTTT,CASSLSITGELFF
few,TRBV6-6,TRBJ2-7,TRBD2,TGTGCCAGCAGTTACTCGGCTAGCGGGGCGGGATACGAGCAGTACTTC,CASSYSASGAGYEQYF
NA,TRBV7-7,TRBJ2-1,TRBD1,TGTGCCAGCAGCTTCGGACAGGGCACATACAATGAGCAGTTCTTC,CASSFGQGTYNEQFF
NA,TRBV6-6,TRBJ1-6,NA,TGTGCCAGCAGTTACCAGGGACACTATAATTCACCCCTCCACTTT,CASSYQGHYNSPLHF
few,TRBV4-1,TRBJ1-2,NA,TGCGCCAGCAGCCATGGCGGGGGCGGCTATGGCTACACCTTC,CASSHGGGGYGYTF
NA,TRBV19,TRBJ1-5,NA,TGTGCCAGTAGTCGCCCAGGGGGCAATCAGCCCCAGCATTTT,CASSRPGGNQPQHF
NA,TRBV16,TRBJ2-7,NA,TGTGCCAGCAGCCCGGGACACCGCTACGAGCAGTACTTC,CASSPGHRYEQYF
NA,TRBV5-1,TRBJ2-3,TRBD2,TGCGCCAGCGGAGCGGGGCCGACTAGCACAGATACGCAGTATTTT,CASGAGPTSTDTQYF
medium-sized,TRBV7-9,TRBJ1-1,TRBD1,TGTGCCAGCAGCTTGGGGACAGGGGGTGACACTGAAGCTTTCTTT,CASSLGTGGDTEAFF